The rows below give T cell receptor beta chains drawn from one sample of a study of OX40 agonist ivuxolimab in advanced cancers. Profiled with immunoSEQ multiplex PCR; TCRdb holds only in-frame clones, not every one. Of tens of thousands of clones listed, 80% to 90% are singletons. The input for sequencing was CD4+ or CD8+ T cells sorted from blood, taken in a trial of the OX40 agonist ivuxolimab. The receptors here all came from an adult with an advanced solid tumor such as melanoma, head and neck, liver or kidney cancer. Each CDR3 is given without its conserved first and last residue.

CDR3 protein: ASSEATGQY; V gene: TRBV6-1; J gene: TRBJ2-3
CDR3 protein: ASSTSKSTDTQY; V gene: TRBV19; J gene: TRBJ2-3
CDR3 protein: AISESGAKNIQY; V gene: TRBV10-3; J gene: TRBJ2-4
CDR3 protein: ASSQSGGGGLAEKLF; V gene: TRBV4-1; J gene: TRBJ1-4
CDR3 protein: ASSATGGPSYEQY; V gene: TRBV27; J gene: TRBJ2-7
CDR3 protein: ASSYGRVGEKLF; V gene: TRBV6-5; J gene: TRBJ1-4
CDR3 protein: ASSLTDNGIYGYT; V gene: TRBV5-1; J gene: TRBJ1-2
CDR3 protein: SAGSPSETQY; V gene: TRBV29-1; J gene: TRBJ2-5
CDR3 protein: ASSVDLRRNTGELF; V gene: TRBV9; J gene: TRBJ2-2
CDR3 protein: ARSLLRGWQY; V gene: TRBV5-3; J gene: TRBJ2-7
CDR3 protein: ASSPPPGGNEQF; V gene: TRBV18; J gene: TRBJ2-1
CDR3 protein: ASSLYGPRSGNTIY; V gene: TRBV28; J gene: TRBJ1-3
CDR3 protein: ASRETDGQGRTGNIQY; V gene: TRBV28; J gene: TRBJ2-4
CDR3 protein: ASSLQVNYGYT; V gene: TRBV28; J gene: TRBJ1-2
CDR3 protein: ASSFGNSPLH; V gene: TRBV11-2; J gene: TRBJ1-6
CDR3 protein: ASNKGGNSHEQY; V gene: TRBV6-6; J gene: TRBJ2-7
CDR3 protein: ASSPRGAANYGYT; V gene: TRBV21-1; J gene: TRBJ1-2
CDR3 protein: ASSTIGGDTNEKLF; V gene: TRBV4-2; J gene: TRBJ1-4
CDR3 protein: ASSLFPDGGNYGYT; V gene: TRBV5-1; J gene: TRBJ1-2
CDR3 protein: ASFPKGAPWGYT; V gene: TRBV6-5; J gene: TRBJ1-2
CDR3 protein: ASSYQGLNEQF; V gene: TRBV18; J gene: TRBJ2-1
CDR3 protein: ASSVSPQGGETQY; V gene: TRBV9; J gene: TRBJ2-5
CDR3 protein: ASRGGLAKNIQY; V gene: TRBV27; J gene: TRBJ2-4
CDR3 protein: ASSPMYNYGYT; V gene: TRBV6-6; J gene: TRBJ1-2
CDR3 protein: ASSLFGGRGNQPQH; V gene: TRBV5-8; J gene: TRBJ1-5
CDR3 protein: ASSVTGAEGYT; V gene: TRBV9; J gene: TRBJ1-2
CDR3 protein: SVDRGQEGRANYGYT; V gene: TRBV29-1; J gene: TRBJ1-2
CDR3 protein: ASSRIGETQY; V gene: TRBV5-4; J gene: TRBJ2-5
CDR3 protein: ASSRRGQLLYNEQF; V gene: TRBV11-2; J gene: TRBJ2-1
CDR3 protein: ASSLVYGTSYEQY; V gene: TRBV7-2; J gene: TRBJ2-7
CDR3 protein: ASSLRQGANEKLF; V gene: TRBV19; J gene: TRBJ1-4
CDR3 protein: ASRISGDGSPLH; V gene: TRBV6-1; J gene: TRBJ1-6
CDR3 protein: ASSSRQYTEAF; V gene: TRBV5-5; J gene: TRBJ1-1
CDR3 protein: ASSPTGGAKDTQY; V gene: TRBV5-6; J gene: TRBJ2-3
CDR3 protein: ASSRRDSTDTQY; V gene: TRBV11-2; J gene: TRBJ2-3
CDR3 protein: ASSPNSGDTQY; V gene: TRBV7-9; J gene: TRBJ2-3
CDR3 protein: ASSPWTVPYEQY; V gene: TRBV6-5; J gene: TRBJ2-7